The clone carrying this T cell receptor (beta chain) was counted many times. Trimming took 7 bases from V and 4 from J, leaving 10 bases between them. Per the germline V gene, CDR1 is DFQATT and CDR2 is SNEGSKA (reference sequence). This CDR3 contains 12 residues. The sample belongs to a study of T-cell reconstitution after alpha-beta-depleted transplantation in children. It was with unique molecular identifiers that the TCRbeta library was prepared. One entry per CDR3 protein, called by TCRdb with MiXCR from the PCR reads. The sample has around 700,000 distinct CDR3 sequences; 10% to 15% are singletons.

The specimen comprised PBMCs, sampled before TCRalphabeta/CD19-depleted stem cell transplant. The rearrangement links TRBV20-1 to TRBJ1-4; D is ambiguous. This TCR was sampled from a girl aged 2 to 9 with congenital amegakaryocytic thrombocytopenia, due to receive a stem cell transplant. Here the CDR3 DNA reads TGCAGTGTTGCGGAGCATAATGAAAAACTGTTTTTT. It codes for CSVAEHNEKLFF.